These T cell receptor beta chains were read from a single sample in a study of response to subunit inactivated influenza vaccine. MiXCR was run by TCRdb on the RT-PCR reads, yielding one entry per CDR3 protein. Of about 800,000 distinct CDR3 sequences in the sample, 21% are singletons; the top ten hold roughly 10%. This material consisted of PBMCs from blood, taken roughly 5 days after vaccination. These receptors came from a man in his forties or fifties who received an inactivated influenza vaccine. Each CDR3 is given with its conserved first and last residue. The order of the fields is D gene, J gene, clone size, V gene, CDR3 DNA, CDR3 protein. A D gene is named only where the DNA matches it firmly. Size is omitted from some rows. Given values are once, few, many or a class for expanded clones.

d_call: .
j_call: TRBJ2-3
clone_size: .
v_call: TRBV4-2
cdr3_nt: TGTGCCAGCAGCCCCGAAGTAGCGGCGAGCACAGATACGCAGTATTTT
cdr3_aa: CASSPEVAASTDTQYF

d_call: .
j_call: TRBJ2-7
clone_size: .
v_call: TRBV7-9
cdr3_nt: TGTGCCAGCAGCCGAGGTTCTACAAGGGGGTACGAGCAGTACTTC
cdr3_aa: CASSRGSTRGYEQYF

d_call: .
j_call: TRBJ1-5
clone_size: few
v_call: TRBV10-3
cdr3_nt: TGTGCCATCAGTGAGTCGACGGGGGGGCAGCCCCAGCATTTT
cdr3_aa: CAISESTGGQPQHF

d_call: TRBD2
j_call: TRBJ2-5
clone_size: .
v_call: TRBV30
cdr3_nt: TGTGCCTGGACTAGCGGGGGGGCCCCAGAGACCCAGTACTTC
cdr3_aa: CAWTSGGAPETQYF

d_call: .
j_call: TRBJ2-3
clone_size: .
v_call: TRBV7-2
cdr3_nt: TGTGCCAGCAGCTCCGCACGGAGGGATAATGCGCAGTATTTT
cdr3_aa: CASSSARRDNAQYF

d_call: .
j_call: TRBJ1-5
clone_size: .
v_call: TRBV20-1
cdr3_nt: TGCAGTGCTAGAGATCCAGGGGCCCCGAATCAGCCCCAGCATTTT
cdr3_aa: CSARDPGAPNQPQHF

d_call: .
j_call: TRBJ2-7
clone_size: many
v_call: TRBV6-5
cdr3_nt: TGTGCCAGCAGTTACTCGGGTAACTACGAGCAGTACTTC
cdr3_aa: CASSYSGNYEQYF

d_call: TRBD2
j_call: TRBJ2-4
clone_size: .
v_call: TRBV11-2
cdr3_nt: TGTGCCAGCGCGCTAGCGGGATTAGCCAAAAACATTCAGTACTTC
cdr3_aa: CASALAGLAKNIQYF

d_call: TRBD2
j_call: TRBJ2-2
clone_size: .
v_call: TRBV7-9
cdr3_nt: TGTGCCAGCAGTCGACGGGGGGAGGCCGGGGAGCTGTTTTTT
cdr3_aa: CASSRRGEAGELFF

d_call: .
j_call: TRBJ2-7
clone_size: .
v_call: TRBV10-3
cdr3_nt: TGTGCCATCAGTACAGTGGGGGAGCAGTACTTC
cdr3_aa: CAISTVGEQYF

d_call: .
j_call: TRBJ2-2
clone_size: .
v_call: TRBV12-3/TRBV12-4
cdr3_nt: TGTGCCAGCACGCCTGGGCTCCAAGGGAGAACCGGGGAGCTGTTTTTT
cdr3_aa: CASTPGLQGRTGELFF

d_call: .
j_call: TRBJ2-3
clone_size: .
v_call: TRBV11-2
cdr3_nt: TGTGCCAGCAGCCCTCCGGGGACTTCAGTGAGCACAGATACGCAGTATTTT
cdr3_aa: CASSPPGTSVSTDTQYF

d_call: TRBD2
j_call: TRBJ2-2
clone_size: few
v_call: TRBV7-3
cdr3_nt: TGTGCCAGCAGCTTATCTAGCGGGATGAACACCGGGGAGCTGTTTTTT
cdr3_aa: CASSLSSGMNTGELFF

d_call: .
j_call: TRBJ2-7
clone_size: .
v_call: TRBV28
cdr3_nt: TGTGCCAGCACATCAGAAGGGCTCGAGCAGTACTTC
cdr3_aa: CASTSEGLEQYF

d_call: .
j_call: TRBJ2-1
clone_size: many
v_call: TRBV7-2
cdr3_nt: TGTGCCAGCAGCGGGCGAGTCATTACGGCTGAGCAGTTCTTC
cdr3_aa: CASSGRVITAEQFF